What follows are 29 T cell receptor beta chains derived from one specimen sequenced in a study of T cells in tumors after PD-1 blockade. The data were produced by immunoSEQ multiplex PCR, yet TCRdb's version contains in-frame clones alone and is incomplete. The sample includes tens of thousands of clones, about four fifths of them seen just once. This specimen was PBMCs, taken before anti-PD-1 treatment. These TCRs come from a human donor with basal cell carcinoma.

This chain connects TRBV4-1 to TRBJ2-5; maybe TRBD1 (5 bases). CDR3 length: 15 residues. Trimming stripped 4 bases from V and 9 bases from J, with 21 bases between. The germline V gene encodes CDR1 MGHRA and CDR2 YSYEKL. Here the CDR3 DNA reads TGCGCCAGCAGCCCACGAAGCGCCACCCAAGGGGCCCAGTACTTC. It translates to CASSPRSATQGAQYF.

The V and J genes are TRBV28 and TRBJ1-2; TRBD1 is a possible D gene (5 bases). CDR3 size: 15 residues. Trimming shortened V by 1 base and J by 6 bases, and 15 bases separated the two germline ends. From germline, CDR1 is MDHEN and CDR2 SYDVKM. The CDR3 DNA is TGTGCCAGCAGTTTATTTGCGCGACAGAGCCATGGCTACACCTTC. This codes for CASSLFARQSHGYTF.

This chain uses TRBV4-2 with TRBJ2-5, with D perhaps matching TRBD1 or TRBD2 (5 bases each). Trimming cost V 4 bases and J 5 bases, with 14 bases left between them. The CDR3 covers 14 residues. CDR1 is LGHNA and CDR2 is YNFKEQ in the germline V gene. This CDR3 reads CASSLSGTGETQYF. The DNA for the CDR3 is TGTGCCAGCAGCCTTAGTGGGACCGGGGAGACCCAGTACTTC.

J is TRBJ1-1 and V is TRBV6-5; D unclear. The V and J ends lost 2 bases and 0 bases respectively, with 10 bases between them. CDR3 length: 15 amino acids. CDR1 is MNHEY, CDR2 SVGAGI, per germline. The CDR3 spells CASSYGDAMNTEAFF. The CDR3 coding sequence is TGTGCCAGCAGTTACGGGGATGCCATGAACACTGAAGCTTTCTTT.

The chain employs TRBV6-6 and TRBJ1-2; a possible D gene is TRBD1 (5 bases). Trimming cost V 0 bases and J 7 bases, with 15 bases left between them. The length of the CDR3 is 15 residues. The germline gives CDR1 MNHNY, CDR2 SVGAGI (reference sequence). Written as DNA, the CDR3 is TGTGCCAGCAGTTACTCGGCTAATGGGGCTGGTGGCTACACCTTC. This encodes CASSYSANGAGGYTF.

This clone is medium-sized in the sample. The J gene is TRBJ2-1, the V gene TRBV29-1; 10 positions agree with TRBD2. Germline CDR1 SQVTM, CDR2 ANQGSEA. V shed 1 base, J shed 3 bases, and the junction held 3 bases outside the gene matches. There are 15 residues in the CDR3. Here the CDR3 reads CSVEVAGGFYNEQFF. CDR3 nucleotide sequence: TGCAGCGTTGAAGTAGCGGGGGGCTTCTACAATGAGCAGTTCTTC.

CDR3 region: CASSYRTDIKETQYF. CDR3 DNA: TGTGCCAGCAGTTACCGGACAGACATAAAAGAGACCCAGTACTTC. This chain links TRBV6-6 with TRBJ2-5; weak D call: TRBD1 (6 bases). V was clipped by 2 bases and J by 3 bases, with 13 bases between them. Germline V gene lookup returns CDR1 MNHNY and CDR2 SVGAGI (reference sequence). This CDR3 is 15 amino acids long.

V usage is TRBV7-3 and J usage is TRBJ1-2; D is undetermined. This CDR3 is 14 amino acids long. Trimming left V 5 bases short and J 6 bases short, with 16 bases between. Germline CDR1 SGHTA, CDR2 FQGTGA. CDR3 amino acids: CASSPAPGDDGYTF. CDR3 bases: TGTGCCAGCAGCCCAGCACCCGGGGATGATGGCTACACCTTC.

This clone was detected only a few times. This sequence joins TRBV6-5 and TRBJ1-2, with 10 nucleotides matching TRBD1. The CDR3 covers 15 residues. The germline CDR1 and CDR2 sequences are MNHEY and SVGAGI. The V and J ends lost 9 bases and 2 bases, in that order; junction bases with no gene match: 9. The CDR3, as DNA: TGTGCCAGTCAGACAGGGGGCGCGGGAAACTATGGCTACACCTTC. Its protein product is CASQTGGAGNYGYTF.

This chain connects TRBV3-1 (or the pseudogene TRBV3-2) to TRBJ1-6; TRBD1 might be the D (5 bases). Trimming pared 4 bases from V and 4 bases from J, leaving 14 bases between. The CDR3 is made up of 16 amino acids. Germline V gene sequence: CDR1 LGHDT, CDR2 YNNKEL (reference sequence). The CDR3, as DNA: TGTGCCAGCAGCCTCTCAGGGACCACGTATAATTCACCCCTCCACTTT. This translates into CASSLSGTTYNSPLHF.

This chain uses TRBV9 with TRBJ2-7; 8 nucleotides align to TRBD1. The CDR3 consists of 17 residues. Germline trimming cut 4 bases from V and 4 bases from J; bases unmatched to any gene: 16. The germline CDR1 and CDR2 sequences are SGDLS and YYNGEE. The CDR3 region is CASSPVDRQGSIYEQYF. CDR3 in DNA: TGTGCCAGCAGCCCGGTTGACAGACAGGGGAGTATTTACGAGCAGTACTTC.

The CDR3 DNA sequence: TGTGCCAGCAGACGGGGACTAGCGGGAGCGGCCGGGGAGCTGTTTTTT. Translated: CASRRGLAGAAGELFF. The chain joins TRBV7-2 to TRBJ2-2; 14 bases match TRBD2. V dropped 6 bases and J dropped 6; count of bases not matched to a gene: 6. From germline, CDR1 is SGHTA and CDR2 FQGNSA. The CDR3 length is 16 residues.

This chain links TRBV7-9 with TRBJ2-2, with 7 bases that match TRBD1. The CDR3 has 14 residues. Germline loops: CDR1 SEHNR, CDR2 FQNEAQ (reference sequence). After removal of 6 bases from V and 6 bases from J, the junction contained 7 bases not matched to a gene. CDR3: CASRQGRVSGELFF. DNA of the CDR3: TGTGCCAGCAGACAGGGGAGAGTATCCGGGGAGCTGTTTTTT.

This sequence joins TRBV19 and TRBJ2-1; D not resolved. This CDR3 spans 14 amino acids. The V gene's germline CDR1 is LNHDA and CDR2 SQIVND (reference sequence). With 1 base removed from V and 0 bases from J, the gap between germline ends came to 4 bases. The CDR3 protein is CASSIGLSYNEQFF. Written as DNA, the CDR3 is TGTGCCAGTAGTATAGGGCTCTCCTACAATGAGCAGTTCTTC.

CDR3 DNA: TGTGCCAGTAACAACAGGGGTGAAGCTTTCTTT. Its protein product is CASNNRGEAFF. The chain has TRBV19 and TRBJ1-1; TRBD1 aligns across 7 bases. Germline trimming cut 7 bases from V and 7 bases from J; bases unmatched to any gene: 3. The CDR3 length is 11 residues. Germline-derived CDR1 and CDR2 are LNHDA and SQIVND (reference sequence).

The table lists this clone with a few counts. The genes are TRBV6-1 and TRBJ2-3; no reliable D call. This CDR3 comprises 12 residues. Trimming stripped 0 bases from V and 10 bases from J, with 8 bases between. Germline assignment: CDR1 MNHNS and CDR2 SASEGT. The DNA for the CDR3 is TGTGCCAGCAGTGAAGCGGCTAGGGCGCAGTATTTT. Translation: CASSEAARAQYF.

This rearrangement joins TRBV28 to TRBJ1-2; D is uncertain. Germline V gives CDR1 MDHEN, CDR2 SYDVKM. This CDR3 has 13 amino acids. Trimming shortened V by 10 bases and J by 1 base, and 13 bases separated the two germline ends. The CDR3 reads CATSRVINYGYTF. The CDR3 nucleotides read TGTGCCACCTCCCGGGTTATTAACTATGGCTACACCTTC.

The CDR3 loop is CASSVLEGGPTYEQYF. The CDR3 DNA is TGTGCCAGCAGTGTCTTGGAGGGGGGGCCCACCTACGAGCAGTACTTC. The gene calls are TRBV2 and TRBJ2-7; D perhaps matches TRBD2 (7 bases). Germline CDR1 is SNHLY and CDR2 is FYNNEI. This CDR3 is built from 16 residues. The ends were cut back, 4 bases at V and 2 bases at J, with 18 bases in the middle.

This clone was seen only once. The V gene is TRBV4-1, the J gene TRBJ2-1; 10 bases line up with TRBD1. This CDR3 region has 14 residues. In germline, CDR1 is MGHRA, CDR2 YSYEKL. V shed 6 bases and J 4 bases; nucleotides not matched to a gene: 3. The CDR3 loop is CASRGQGGYNEQFF. DNA for the CDR3: TGCGCCAGCAGAGGACAGGGGGGATACAATGAGCAGTTCTTC.

This clone was detected a few times. CDR3 sequence (DNA): TGTGCCAGCAGCCAAGGGACTCAGGACGAGCAGTACTTC. Translation gives CASSQGTQDEQYF. V gene TRBV4-2 combines with J gene TRBJ2-7, with D maybe TRBD2 (5 bases). This CDR3 has 13 amino acids. Per the germline V gene, CDR1 is LGHNA and CDR2 is YNFKEQ. Trimming took 1 base from V and 5 from J, leaving 9 bases between them.

The chain recombines TRBV28 with TRBJ2-1; D uncertain. The CDR3 is 13 amino acids. V lost 7 bases and J lost 2, with 9 bases in between. The germline CDR1 and CDR2 sequences are MDHEN and SYDVKM. CDR3 residues: CASIDIPYNEQFF. The CDR3 DNA is TGTGCCAGCATAGATATCCCCTACAATGAGCAGTTCTTC.

This clone was observed a handful of times. The gene calls are TRBV3-1 (or the pseudogene TRBV3-2) and TRBJ2-5, with D possibly matching TRBD1 (6 bases). Trimming removed 0 bases from V and 5 bases from J, with 10 bases in between. CDR1 and CDR2 from the germline V gene are LGHDT and YNNKEL (reference sequence). CDR3 length equals 14 residues. The CDR3 region has the DNA TGTGCCAGCAGCCAAGAACCCCAGGGGGAGACCCAGTACTTC. Protein sequence: CASSQEPQGETQYF.

J is TRBJ1-2 and V is TRBV2; D is ambiguous. CDR1 SNHLY and CDR2 FYNNEI come from the germline V gene. The CDR3 loop spans 12 amino acids. Trimming pared 6 bases from V and 4 bases from J, leaving 9 bases between. DNA of the CDR3: TGTGCCAGCAGCCAACTAACCTATGGCTACACCTTC. Its translation: CASSQLTYGYTF. Looking up the rest from reference TRBV2 and TRBJ1-2 gives the full variable domain: EPEVTQTPSHQVTQMGQEVILRCVPISNHLYFYWYRQILGQKVEFLVSFYNNEISEKSEIFDDQFSVERPDGSNFTLKIRSTKLEDSAMYFCASSQLTYGYTFGSGTRLTVV.

V gene TRBV30 combines with J gene TRBJ1-3; TRBD1 might be the D (5 bases). The CDR3 length is 17 residues. V was cut by 0 bases and J by 0 bases, with 15 bases left in between. Germline values: CDR1 GTSNPN, CDR2 SVGIG (reference sequence). The CDR3 loop is CAWSVKGRRGSGNTIYF. CDR3 in DNA: TGTGCCTGGAGTGTAAAGGGGCGACGGGGCTCTGGAAACACCATATATTTT.

The chain uses TRBV19 and TRBJ1-2, with D tentatively TRBD1 (5 bases). Germline CDR1 LNHDA, CDR2 SQIVND (reference sequence). Between the trimmed V and J ends, which lost 5 bases and 1 base, there was a span of 14 bases. The CDR3 runs to 15 residues. This CDR3 is CASSVQGSINYGYTF. The CDR3 nucleotides read TGTGCCAGTAGTGTCCAGGGCAGCATTAACTATGGCTACACCTTC.

There are a few counts of this clone. This sequence joins TRBV29-1 and TRBJ2-2; 7 nucleotides match TRBD1. V dropped 7 bases and J dropped 6; count of bases not matched to a gene: 8. CDR1 is SQVTM and CDR2 is ANQGSEA in the germline V gene. The CDR3 consists of 13 residues. The DNA for the CDR3 is TGCAGCGGTGGTCACAGGGGTGCCGGGGAGCTGTTTTTT. This translates into CSGGHRGAGELFF.

The genes are TRBV4-2 and TRBJ2-1; no definite D call. Germline assignment: CDR1 LGHNA and CDR2 YNFKEQ. The ends were cut back, 1 base at V and 0 bases at J, with 10 bases in the middle. This CDR3 spans 16 amino acids. CDR3 loop: CASSQGRLSSYNEQFF. In nucleotides, the CDR3 is TGTGCCAGCAGCCAAGGACGGCTGAGCTCCTACAATGAGCAGTTCTTC.

This rearrangement joins TRBV27 to TRBJ1-6; 7 nucleotides match TRBD1. V was clipped by 6 bases and J by 5 bases; unmatched bases: 7. The CDR3 extends over 15 amino acids. Germline assignment: CDR1 MNHEY and CDR2 SMNVEV (reference sequence). The CDR3 DNA sequence: TGTGCCAGCAGCCCTGGGACAGTTGATAATTCACCCCTCCACTTT. It encodes CASSPGTVDNSPLHF.

The chain couples TRBV6-5 to TRBJ1-1, with a tentative D call TRBD1 (5 bases). Germline V gene sequence: CDR1 MNHEY, CDR2 SVGAGI. The CDR3 sequence is 12 residues long. V was clipped by 10 bases and J by 4 bases, with 13 bases between them. Written as DNA, the CDR3 is TGTGCCACGGGACGGGCGGTCACTGAAGCTTTCTTT. Translated: CATGRAVTEAFF.